The 13 T cell receptor beta chains in this list originate from one sample, sequenced in a study of siplizumab effects on memory and regulatory T cells. The method was immunoSEQ multiplex PCR; TCRdb's version includes in-frame clones alone and lacks a portion of them. The sample shows about 100,000 clones, about 90% of them seen only once. What was sequenced was CD4+ T cells sorted from blood. These receptors were taken from a human donor in good health. Some clones in this sample may be carry-over from other donors' samples.

The chain has TRBV28 and TRBJ2-7; D possibly corresponds to TRBD2 (5 bases). Germline assignment: CDR1 MDHEN and CDR2 SYDVKM. The V end lost 8 bases, the J end lost 3 bases, and 14 bases lay between the germline ends. The CDR3 loop spans 13 amino acids. The CDR3 loop is CASVGELGYEQYF. CDR3 coding DNA: TGTGCCAGCGTTGGGGAGTTGGGCTACGAGCAGTACTTC.

The chain recombines TRBV6-5 with TRBJ1-2, with TRBD1 matching over 10 bases. The CDR3 spans 15 residues. CDR1 and CDR2 from the germline V gene are MNHEY and SVGAGI. Unmatched junction bases numbered 14, after V lost 7 bases and J lost 9 bases. CDR3: CASTRRPGTGVSYTF. CDR3 in DNA: TGTGCCAGCACCCGTAGGCCCGGGACAGGGGTTAGCTACACCTTC.

The rearrangement uses TRBV11-3 and TRBJ2-1, with 8 nucleotides matching TRBD1. Germline V lookup: CDR1 SGHNT, CDR2 YENEEA. The CDR3 contains 15 residues. The junction had 8 bases not matched to a gene; V was cut back by 4 bases and J by 6 bases. This chain's CDR3 is CASSWGIDRGNEQFF. In nucleotides, the CDR3 is TGTGCCAGCAGCTGGGGGATAGACAGGGGCAATGAGCAGTTCTTC.

The rearrangement uses TRBV12-5 and TRBJ1-5; no clear D gene. CDR3 length: 14 residues. V lost 2 bases and J 3 bases, leaving 8 bases between the germline ends. Germline V gene sequence: CDR1 LGHNT, CDR2 FRNRAP. The CDR3 reads CASGLLDANQPQHF. As DNA, the CDR3 is TGTGCTAGTGGTTTGCTGGATGCCAATCAGCCCCAGCATTTT. The complete variable domain, with remaining parts taken from reference TRBV12-5 and TRBJ1-5, reads DARVTQTPRHKVTEMGQEVTMRCQPILGHNTVFWYRQTMMQGLELLAYFRNRAPLDDSGMPKDRFSAEMPDATLATLKIQPSEPRDSAVYFCASGLLDANQPQHFGDGTRLSIL.

The gene calls are TRBV2 and TRBJ2-5; D unresolved. The germline gives CDR1 SNHLY, CDR2 FYNNEI. The length of the CDR3 is 15 residues. The ends were cut back, 1 base at V and 4 bases at J, with 13 bases in the middle. For the CDR3, the DNA is TGTGCCAGCAGTGAAGAAGGCCAGCCTTCAGAGACCCAGTACTTC. As protein: CASSEEGQPSETQYF.

The chain uses TRBV9 and TRBJ2-3; TRBD2 aligns across 12 bases. CDR1 is SGDLS, CDR2 YYNGEE, per germline. CDR3 length: 15 residues. With V trimmed by 4 bases and J by 2 bases, 2 bases remained unmatched. CDR3 coding DNA: TGTGCCAGCAGCCCTAGCGGGAGGGCCACAGATACGCAGTATTTT. It codes for CASSPSGRATDTQYF.

The chain recombines TRBV11-2 with TRBJ2-2, with 8 positions matching TRBD2. Unmatched junction bases numbered 16, after V lost 5 bases and J lost 8 bases. This CDR3 comprises 17 residues. Germline V gives CDR1 SGHAT, CDR2 FQNNGV. This CDR3 is CASSVDGGRLFTGELFF. DNA of the CDR3: TGTGCCAGCAGCGTGGACGGCGGGAGGCTTTTTACGGGGGAGCTGTTTTTT.

The chain has TRBV6-4 and TRBJ2-3, with D perhaps TRBD1 (5 bases). Trimming left V 3 bases short and J 6 bases short, with 16 bases between. CDR1 is MRHNA, CDR2 SNTAGT, per germline. The CDR3 is made up of 15 amino acids. In DNA, the CDR3 is TGTGCCAGCAGTGAAAGGGGTTTCGCATCCGATACGCAGTATTTT. Amino acids: CASSERGFASDTQYF.

The V gene is TRBV18, the J gene TRBJ2-3, with 10 bases identical to TRBD1. CDR3 length: 17 amino acids. Germline loops: CDR1 KGHSH, CDR2 LQKENI. V shed 5 bases and J 8 bases; nucleotides not matched to a gene: 16. CDR3 coding DNA: TGTGCCAGCTCAATCCCGAACCCGACAGGGGGCGCGGGTACGCAGTATTTT. Amino acid sequence: CASSIPNPTGGAGTQYF.

The genes are TRBV7-9 and TRBJ1-4; D is possibly TRBD1 (5 bases). This CDR3 region has 15 residues. CDR1 and CDR2 from the germline V gene are SEHNR and FQNEAQ (reference sequence). Trimming took 3 bases from V and 7 from J, leaving 15 bases between them. DNA for the CDR3: TGTGCCAGCAGCTTGAGGGGCGGGGTATTTGAAAAACTGTTTTTT. Translated: CASSLRGGVFEKLFF.

The chain has TRBV9 and TRBJ2-2; possible D gene TRBD2, 5 bases. The CDR3 contains 15 residues. Germline lookup yields CDR1 SGDLS and CDR2 YYNGEE. The germline V and J ends were trimmed by 0 bases and 7 bases, with 13 bases remaining between them. This chain's CDR3 is CASSVGGLRRGELFF. CDR3 nucleotides: TGTGCCAGCAGCGTAGGAGGGCTACGACGCGGGGAGCTGTTTTTT.

This chain uses TRBV18 with TRBJ1-1; 8 nucleotides align to TRBD1. CDR3 size: 15 residues. Germline CDR1 and CDR2: KGHSH and LQKENI. The J segment lost 5 bases and the V segment lost 1 base, leaving 6 bases of the junction unmatched. The CDR3 region is CASSPLQGADTEAFF. CDR3 sequence (DNA): TGTGCCAGCTCACCACTTCAGGGGGCAGATACTGAAGCTTTCTTT.

V is TRBV5-1 and J is TRBJ1-6; TRBD1 matches 7 bases. This CDR3 is built from 15 residues. V lost 3 bases and J lost 9; bases outside the gene matches: 9. CDR1 and CDR2 from the germline V gene are SGHRS and YFSETQ. The CDR3 DNA is TGCGCCAGCAGCTGGATACAGGGGACGGGTTCACCCCTCCACTTT. Translating it yields CASSWIQGTGSPLHF. Full variable domain (missing parts from reference TRBV5-1 and TRBJ1-6): KAGVTQTPRYLIKTRGQQVTLSCSPISGHRSVSWYQQTPGQGLQFLFEYFSETQRNKGNFPGRFSGRQFSNSRSEMNVSTLELGDSALYLCASSWIQGTGSPLHFGNGTRLTVT.